These 27 T cell receptor beta chains came from one sample sequenced in a study of shared clonotypes between healthy human individuals. The naive CD8 fraction comprised CD45RO-negative cells positively selected for CCR7 and excluded terminally differentiated effector memory CD45RA+ cells. Repertoires were generated with immunoSEQ multiplex PCR, while TCRdb's copy carries only in-frame clones and drops some. The top ten hold 1.5% to 2% of the sample, which has roughly 2.1 million clones, about 93% seen once. Sequencing was performed on naive CD8+ T cells from PBMCs. These TCRs come from a man between 18 and 35 years old in good health. Some clones in this sample may be carry-over from other donors' samples.

For the CDR3, the DNA is TGTGCCAGTAGTCCCCGGGCCCTCTCTGAAGCTTTCTTT. Translation: CASSPRALSEAFF. The rearrangement links TRBV19 to TRBJ1-1; D is unresolved. The V end lost 5 bases, the J end lost 6 bases, and 13 bases lay between the germline ends. Germline values: CDR1 LNHDA, CDR2 SQIVND (reference sequence). The CDR3 runs 13 residues.

The chain carries TRBV28 and TRBJ2-7, with TRBD2 matching 8 bases. V dropped 4 bases and J dropped 2; count of bases not matched to a gene: 4. The germline V gene has CDR1 MDHEN and CDR2 SYDVKM. The CDR3 extends over 14 amino acids. CDR3 DNA: TGTGCCAGCAGTTCCGGGACTAGTCCCTACGAGCAGTACTTC. Its protein product is CASSSGTSPYEQYF. Using reference TRBV28 and TRBJ2-7 for the parts outside the CDR3, the full variable domain is DVKVTQSSRYLVKRTGEKVFLECVQDMDHENMFWYRQDPGLGLRLIYFSYDVKMKEKGDIPEGYSVSREKKERFSLILESASTNQTSMYLCASSSGTSPYEQYFGPGTRLTVT.

The genes are TRBV27 and TRBJ1-4; D is unresolved. The CDR3 runs 13 residues. Germline V gene sequence: CDR1 MNHEY, CDR2 SMNVEV (reference sequence). V gave up 2 bases and J gave up 8 bases, with 9 bases separating them. The CDR3 DNA reads TGTGCCAGCAGTTTAAACAGTTGGGAAAAACTGTTTTTT. This translates into CASSLNSWEKLFF.

This sequence joins TRBV6-1 and TRBJ1-2, with D perhaps matching TRBD1 (6 bases). Germline CDR1 MNHNS, CDR2 SASEGT. The ends were cut back, 7 bases at V and 1 base at J, with 13 bases in the middle. The CDR3 sequence is 14 residues long. CDR3 protein: CASKDSPSNYGYTF. DNA of the CDR3: TGTGCCAGCAAGGACAGCCCCAGTAACTATGGCTACACCTTC.

The table lists this clone with a few counts. This chain links TRBV5-4 with TRBJ1-2, with no clear D. Germline V gene data show CDR1 as SGHNT and CDR2 as YYREEE (reference sequence). The CDR3 has 12 residues. Trimming stripped 4 bases from V and 10 bases from J, with 14 bases between. The CDR3 loop is CASSPRSDIYTF. As DNA, the CDR3 is TGTGCCAGCAGCCCTAGATCTGATATCTACACCTTC.

Points on this clone: This CDR3 is also generated by other DNA sequences in the sample. The V gene is TRBV27, the J gene TRBJ1-4; D remains ambiguous. V was pared by 3 bases and J by 2 bases, with 7 bases between. Per germline, CDR1 MNHEY and CDR2 SMNVEV (reference sequence). The CDR3 totals 14 residues. This CDR3 is CASSFTGTNEKLFF. For the CDR3, the DNA is TGTGCCAGCAGTTTTACTGGTACTAATGAAAAACTGTTTTTT.

This sequence joins TRBV30 and TRBJ1-2; D gene uncertain. Germline CDR1 reads GTSNPN; CDR2 reads SVGIG (reference sequence). V was cut by 0 bases and J by 0 bases, with 8 bases left in between. This CDR3 spans 14 amino acids. CDR3 in amino acids: CAWSVMDPNYGYTF. DNA of the CDR3: TGTGCCTGGAGTGTCATGGACCCTAACTATGGCTACACCTTC.

The DNA for the CDR3 is TGTGCCAGCAGCTCAAGACAGTTCGACTCCTACAATGAGCAGTTCTTC. Its protein product is CASSSRQFDSYNEQFF. The chain has TRBV7-9 and TRBJ2-1, with a possible D match to TRBD1 (5 bases). CDR1 SEHNR and CDR2 FQNEAQ come from the germline V gene (reference sequence). CDR3 size: 16 residues. Deletions cut 4 bases from V and 0 bases from J, with 13 bases between.

This clone appeared a few times. The V call is TRBV6-1, the J call TRBJ2-3, with 11 nucleotides matching TRBD1. Unmatched junction bases numbered 1, after V lost 1 base and J lost 4 bases. The CDR3 has 15 amino acids. CDR1 is MNHNS and CDR2 is SASEGT in the germline V gene. The CDR3 region is CASSEGTGGADTQYF. The CDR3 DNA reads as TGTGCCAGCAGTGAAGGGACAGGGGGCGCAGATACGCAGTATTTT.

The rearrangement links TRBV15 to TRBJ2-7, with TRBD1 as a possible D gene (7 bases). Trimming cost V 5 bases and J 0 bases, with 14 bases left between them. The germline V gene encodes CDR1 LNHNV and CDR2 YYDKDF (reference sequence). CDR3 length equals 15 residues. The CDR3 DNA follows: TGTGCCACCAGCTCTGACAGGGAGGCCTCCTACGAGCAGTACTTC. This gives the protein CATSSDREASYEQYF.

This clone turned up a few times. Other DNA sequences in the sample encode the same CDR3. V is TRBV27 and J is TRBJ1-5; D remains ambiguous. Germline CDR1 is MNHEY and CDR2 is SMNVEV (reference sequence). V gave up 4 bases and J gave up 2 bases, with 9 bases separating them. There are 14 residues in the CDR3. CDR3 coding DNA: TGTGCCAGCAGTTGGGTTGGTGGCAATCAGCCCCAGCATTTT. This encodes CASSWVGGNQPQHF.

The CDR3 DNA is TGTGCCAGCAGCTCCCCCCTCAGGACGTTACTTGACAATGAGCAGTTCTTC. Amino acid sequence: CASSSPLRTLLDNEQFF. The chain is built from TRBV7-9 and TRBJ2-1, with unresolved D. Between the trimmed V and J ends, which lost 4 bases and 5 bases, there was a span of 21 bases. CDR3 size: 17 residues. The germline CDR1 and CDR2 sequences are SEHNR and FQNEAQ (reference sequence).

This clone was found once. This rearrangement joins TRBV7-2 to TRBJ2-1, with 10 bases matching TRBD2. The CDR3 sequence is 18 residues long. The germline V gene has CDR1 SGHTA and CDR2 FQGNSA. J gave up 6 bases and V 5 bases, and 16 bases lay outside the gene matches. CDR3 DNA sequence: TGTGCCAGCAGCATCGTCGGGGGGCTAGCGGGAGCGAGCAATGAGCAGTTCTTC. Its translation is CASSIVGGLAGASNEQFF.

This clone was observed once. The rearrangement links TRBV7-9 to TRBJ2-5; 9 nucleotides align to TRBD1. The CDR3 has 14 residues. Germline V gene sequence: CDR1 SEHNR, CDR2 FQNEAQ (reference sequence). V lost 4 bases and J lost 5; bases outside the gene matches: 5. CDR3 nucleotides: TGTGCCAGCAGCTGGGGACAGGGAGGGGAGACCCAGTACTTC. Translation: CASSWGQGGETQYF.

This chain uses TRBV9 with TRBJ2-1; the D call may be TRBD1 or TRBD2 (5 bases each). The CDR3 is 16 amino acids. Germline values: CDR1 SGDLS, CDR2 YYNGEE. V gave up 0 bases and J gave up 4 bases, with 14 bases separating them. CDR3 DNA sequence: TGTGCCAGCAGCGTAGGGCTCAGTGGGGGTTACAATGAGCAGTTCTTC. This translates into CASSVGLSGGYNEQFF.

The chain joins TRBV5-6 to TRBJ2-5; D possibly corresponds to TRBD1 (5 bases). Germline loops: CDR1 SGHDT, CDR2 YYEEEE. Trimming shortened V by 0 bases and J by 7 bases, and 10 bases separated the two germline ends. There are 13 residues in the CDR3. CDR3 amino acids: CASSLDRSVTQYF. DNA of the CDR3: TGTGCCAGCAGCTTGGACAGGTCAGTGACCCAGTACTTC.

A remark on this clone: This specimen includes other DNA sequences encoding the same CDR3. V gene TRBV7-9 combines with J gene TRBJ2-6; perhaps TRBD1 as D (5 bases). The CDR3 totals 16 residues. Trimming cost V 4 bases and J 1 base, with 11 bases left between them. Germline V gene lookup returns CDR1 SEHNR and CDR2 FQNEAQ (reference sequence). CDR3 in DNA: TGTGCCAGCAGCTCCATAGGGGTATCTGGGGCCAACGTCCTGACTTTC. Protein product: CASSSIGVSGANVLTF.

In the case of this clone: A read error may produce the germline difference seen at one junction end. This chain links TRBV28 with TRBJ2-5, with D maybe TRBD2 (5 bases). Germline CDR1 reads MDHEN; CDR2 reads SYDVKM. This CDR3 is built from 12 residues. CDR3 nucleotide sequence: TGCCCCCAAGTAGCGTGGGGAGAGACCCAGTACTTC. The encoded protein is CPQVAWGETQYF.

Concerning this clone itself: The sample holds other DNA sequences that translate to the same CDR3. V usage is TRBV27 and J usage is TRBJ2-7; no firm D call. The ends were cut back, 3 bases at V and 1 base at J, with 7 bases in the middle. The germline gives CDR1 MNHEY, CDR2 SMNVEV (reference sequence). The CDR3 is made up of 13 amino acids. The CDR3 DNA reads as TGTGCCAGCAGTTTTGGGTTTTCCTACGAGCAGTACTTC. Amino acids: CASSFGFSYEQYF.

With respect to this clone: The sample holds other DNA sequences that translate to the same CDR3. The rearrangement joins TRBV4-1 to TRBJ2-5; possibly TRBD2 for D (5 bases). V lost 1 base, J lost 3 bases, and 6 bases lay in between. Germline CDR1 reads MGHRA; CDR2 reads YSYEKL. The CDR3 consists of 13 residues. The CDR3 DNA is TGCGCCAGCAGCCAAGTCGGGGAAGAGACCCAGTACTTC. Encoded protein: CASSQVGEETQYF.

The chain uses TRBV27 and TRBJ2-7; a weak D match, TRBD2 (5 bases). The ends were cut back, 4 bases at V and 3 bases at J, with 13 bases in the middle. Germline loops: CDR1 MNHEY, CDR2 SMNVEV (reference sequence). The CDR3 contains 14 residues. CDR3 in DNA: TGTGCCAGCAGTTCCGCGGGCTGGGACTACGAGCAGTACTTC. Translating it yields CASSSAGWDYEQYF.

The DNA of the CDR3 is TGCGCCAGCAGCTCGCTAGGAATCGGACAGCCTGAAGCTTTCTTT. This gives the protein CASSSLGIGQPEAFF. This sequence joins TRBV5-1 and TRBJ1-1, with D maybe TRBD1 (6 bases). V lost 3 bases to trimming and J lost 6 bases, with 18 bases between them. The germline V gene encodes CDR1 SGHRS and CDR2 YFSETQ. The CDR3 runs to 15 residues.

Regarding this clone: In the same sample, other DNA sequences code for this CDR3. The chain couples TRBV4-1 to TRBJ1-5; D call uncertain. The V end lost 0 bases, the J end lost 0 bases, and 6 bases lay between the germline ends. CDR1 and CDR2 from the germline V gene are MGHRA and YSYEKL. This CDR3 region has 15 residues. For the CDR3, the DNA is TGCGCCAGCAGCCAAGAAAGTGGTAGCAATCAGCCCCAGCATTTT. Translation: CASSQESGSNQPQHF.

V usage is TRBV5-1 and J usage is TRBJ2-7, with 8 bases identical to TRBD2. Trimming removed 1 base from V and 0 bases from J; junction bases left unmatched: 3. Germline lookup yields CDR1 SGHRS and CDR2 YFSETQ. This CDR3 has 15 residues. CDR3: CASSLWGTSSYEQYF. The DNA of the CDR3 is TGCGCCAGCAGCTTGTGGGGGACTAGCTCCTACGAGCAGTACTTC.

The chain has TRBV14 and TRBJ2-7; 8 bases map to TRBD2. The CDR3 contains 15 residues. Germline CDR1 reads SGHDN; CDR2 reads FVKESK. V shed 1 base, J shed 7 bases, and the junction held 9 bases outside the gene matches. The CDR3 DNA reads as TGTGCCAGCAGCCAAGGGCCGGGAGGGCCAGGAGAGCAGTACTTC. Amino acids: CASSQGPGGPGEQYF.

The genes are TRBV6-5 and TRBJ1-1; D unresolved. Germline loops: CDR1 MNHEY, CDR2 SVGAGI. V was shortened by 2 bases and J by 1 base, with 8 bases between the two germline ends. CDR3 size: 14 residues. The CDR3 DNA is TGTGCCAGCAGTTACGGGTGGGGGAACACTGAAGCTTTCTTT. Its translation: CASSYGWGNTEAFF.

The V call is TRBV2, the J call TRBJ1-4; D is perhaps TRBD1 (6 bases). Per germline, CDR1 SNHLY and CDR2 FYNNEI. CDR3 size: 13 residues. V dropped 6 bases and J dropped 6 bases, with 11 bases sitting between them. For the CDR3, the DNA is TGTGCCAGCAGGCCGGGGGCGGATGAAAAACTGTTTTTT. Amino acid sequence: CASRPGADEKLFF.